A selection of T cell receptor beta chains follows, all from one sample in a study of cytomegalovirus exposure and HLA in healthy donors. Measured with immunoSEQ multiplex PCR; TCRdb has only the in-frame clones, and not every one. The sample lists around 150,000 clones, 80% occurring once. Sequences were obtained from PBMCs. Receptor source: a male donor in good health and CMV-seropositive. CDR3s include the opening cysteine and the closing phenylalanine or tryptophan. The order of the fields is V gene, clone size, J gene, D gene, CDR3 DNA, CDR3 protein. The D gene is left open where the match is weak. Size values are once, few and many counts, or a class for expanded clones, and some rows have none.

TRBV7-9,few,TRBJ2-1,TRBD2,TGTTCCAGCAGCTTAGCGGGACACATAGGGCATGAGCAGTTCTTC,CSSSLAGHIGHEQFF
TRBV27,.,TRBJ1-3,TRBD1,TGTGCCAGCAGTTTATCGATGCAGGGGGTTTTTACAGGAAACACCATATATTTT,CASSLSMQGVFTGNTIYF
TRBV5-1,.,TRBJ2-1,.,TGCGCCAGCAGCTTGGAGGTGGGTACTAGTGGCCCACACAATGAGCAGTTCTTC,CASSLEVGTSGPHNEQFF
TRBV19,.,TRBJ1-3,TRBD1,TGTGCCAGTAGTACCCTAACAGGGGGAGGAGGAAACACCATATATTTT,CASSTLTGGGGNTIYF
TRBV19,once,TRBJ1-5,TRBD1,TGTGCCACCGGACAGGGGGCGGTAAATCAGCCCCAGCATTTT,CATGQGAVNQPQHF
TRBV25-1,once,TRBJ2-2,.,TGTGCCAGCAGTGATTACAGGATCTCCGGGGAGCTGTTTTTT,CASSDYRISGELFF
TRBV6-1,.,TRBJ1-4,.,TGTGCCAGCAGACCCAAGGGGGATATTGAAAAACTGTTTTTT,CASRPKGDIEKLFF
TRBV7-2,.,TRBJ2-3,.,TGTGCCAGCAGCTTAGACCCCCCGGGACTCACAGATACGCAGTATTTT,CASSLDPPGLTDTQYF
TRBV28,.,TRBJ2-7,.,TGTGCCAGCAGTTCCCGCTACGAGCAGTACTTC,CASSSRYEQYF
TRBV7-9,.,TRBJ2-7,TRBD2,TGTTCCAGCAGCTTATGGCTAGCGGGCCCCCGGGTCTCGTTCGAGCAGTACTTC,CSSSLWLAGPRVSFEQYF
TRBV25-1,.,TRBJ2-7,TRBD2,TGTGCCAGCAGTAGATCAGCGGGAAACAACGAGCAGTACTTC,CASSRSAGNNEQYF
TRBV2,.,TRBJ1-5,.,TGTGCCAGCAAGGAGTGGGGCAATCAGCCCCAGCATTTT,CASKEWGNQPQHF
TRBV28,.,TRBJ2-7,.,TGTGCCAGCAGCTCGATCTGGGCTTACGAGCAGTACTTC,CASSSIWAYEQYF
TRBV7-9,.,TRBJ2-3,.,TGTGCCAGCAGCTTAACCCTGGCAGGGTCAGCGGGTTCAGATACGCAGTATTTT,CASSLTLAGSAGSDTQYF
TRBV4-3,.,TRBJ1-2,.,TGCGCCAGCAGCCAAGGGAGATCTTTCTATGGCTACACCTTC,CASSQGRSFYGYTF
TRBV25-1,.,TRBJ2-1,.,TGTGCCAGCAGTGAGAAATTAGCGCGAAATGAGCAGTTCTTC,CASSEKLARNEQFF
TRBV11-2,.,TRBJ1-2,.,TGTGCCAGCAGCTTAGCTGCGGATGGCTACACCTTC,CASSLAADGYTF
TRBV7-3,.,TRBJ2-5,TRBD1,TGTGCCAGCAGCCCAGGGACAGGGGGGGAGACCCAGTACTTC,CASSPGTGGETQYF
TRBV6-1,few,TRBJ2-7,.,TGTGCCAGCAGTGAAGGCGTGGAAGCGGGCCTCTCCTACGAGCAGTACTTC,CASSEGVEAGLSYEQYF
TRBV10-2,.,TRBJ2-3,.,TGCGCCAGCAGTGAAATCTCAGGGGCGCAGTATTTT,CASSEISGAQYF
TRBV9,.,TRBJ2-4,.,TGTGCCAGCAGCGTAGGAGGGTTGGGAAACATTCAGTACTTC,CASSVGGLGNIQYF
TRBV19,.,TRBJ2-5,.,TGTGCCAGTAGTATCGGGATCGGTCGAGTAGGTGAGACCCAGTACTTC,CASSIGIGRVGETQYF
TRBV9,.,TRBJ2-3,TRBD2,TGTGCCAGCAGCGTAGACCTTAGCGGGAGCTTTGGCACAGATACGCAGTATTTT,CASSVDLSGSFGTDTQYF
TRBV5-1,.,TRBJ1-4,TRBD1,TGCGCCAGCAGCTTGGGGGACAGAGATAATGAAAAACTGTTTTTT,CASSLGDRDNEKLFF